This entry lists 24 T cell receptor beta chains sequenced from one sample in a study of identical twins. TCRdb re-called the 5' RACE reads with MiXCR, one entry per CDR3 protein. This sample has 300,000 to 400,000 distinct CDR3 sequences, with 12% found just once. The same sample was also used in a study of yellow fever vaccine responses in identical twins.

The sample was CD8+ T cells sorted from blood. All receptors come from a woman aged 18-29 years in good health.

The V gene is TRBV12-3 or TRBV12-4, the J gene TRBJ2-1; possibly TRBD1 or TRBD2 for D (5 bases each). This CDR3 has 12 amino acids. Trimming took off 7 bases at V and 8 bases at J, with 12 bases between the two ends. The CDR3 DNA follows: TGTGCCAGCACCGCTGGGGGAGATGAGCAGTTCTTC. Its protein product is CASTAGGDEQFF.

In its sample, this clonotype was seen a few times. This chain uses TRBV5-1 with TRBJ2-1, with D perhaps being TRBD1 or TRBD2 (5 bases each). V lost 1 base and J lost 8, with 13 bases in between. CDR3 length: 14 residues. Germline CDR1 SGHRS, CDR2 YFSETQ. The CDR3: CASSLIVGADEQFF. The CDR3, as DNA: TGCGCCAGCAGCTTGATTGTCGGGGCCGATGAGCAGTTCTTC. Drawing the rest from reference TRBV5-1 and TRBJ2-1, the complete variable domain is KAGVTQTPRYLIKTRGQQVTLSCSPISGHRSVSWYQQTPGQGLQFLFEYFSETQRNKGNFPGRFSGRQFSNSRSEMNVSTLELGDSALYLCASSLIVGADEQFFGPGTRLTVL.

This clonotype has ten or more counts. The chain combines TRBV5-1 with TRBJ2-7; 8 bases are shared with TRBD1. The CDR3 has 13 amino acids. The germline V gene has CDR1 SGHRS and CDR2 YFSETQ. The J segment lost 7 bases and the V segment lost 3 bases, leaving 6 bases of the junction unmatched. The DNA of the CDR3 is TGCGCCAGCAGCTGGGACAGGATTTCGGAGCAGTACTTC. Protein product: CASSWDRISEQYF. The full variable domain, in which reference TRBV5-1 and TRBJ2-7 provide the parts outside the CDR3, is KAGVTQTPRYLIKTRGQQVTLSCSPISGHRSVSWYQQTPGQGLQFLFEYFSETQRNKGNFPGRFSGRQFSNSRSEMNVSTLELGDSALYLCASSWDRISEQYFGPGTRLTVT.

The chain carries TRBV6-1 and TRBJ1-1, with no clear D. Germline V CDR1 and CDR2: MNHNS, SASEGT. Trimming cost V 7 bases and J 7 bases, with 10 bases left between them. The CDR3 runs to 11 residues. The CDR3 sequence is CASISRVEAFF. The CDR3, as DNA: TGTGCCAGCATTTCTAGAGTTGAAGCTTTCTTT.

The CDR3 nucleotides read TGTGCCAGCAGTCTGACGGTTGTTGGCGAGGAGCCCCAGCATTTT. Its protein product is CASSLTVVGEEPQHF. The chain carries TRBV12-3 or TRBV12-4 and TRBJ1-5, with D unclear. The CDR3 covers 15 residues. Trimming removed 5 bases at V and 8 bases at J, with 19 bases between.

The V gene is TRBV11-2, the J gene TRBJ2-4; TRBD2 agrees at 8 bases. CDR3 length: 18 residues. V lost 0 bases and J lost 2; bases outside the gene matches: 9. Germline CDR1 reads SGHAT; CDR2 reads FQNNGV. CDR3 region: CASSLDEAGGPTKNIQYF. For the CDR3, the DNA is TGTGCCAGCAGCTTAGATGAGGCGGGGGGCCCCACCAAAAACATTCAGTACTTC.

The chain links TRBV7-9 to TRBJ2-1; D uncertain. CDR3 length: 12 amino acids. Trimming cost V 5 bases and J 7 bases, with 9 bases left between them. Per the germline V gene, CDR1 is SEHNR and CDR2 is FQNEAQ (reference sequence). As DNA, the CDR3 is TGTGCCAGCAGCGCCCCAACGAATGAGCAGTTCTTC. It codes for CASSAPTNEQFF.

The chain is built from TRBV20-1 and TRBJ2-3, with D possibly TRBD1 on 6 matching bases. Germline-derived CDR1 and CDR2 are DFQATT and SNEGSKA (reference sequence). The CDR3 has 15 amino acids. Trimming stripped 0 bases from V and 4 bases from J, with 14 bases between. The CDR3 coding sequence is TGCAGTGCTAGAGATCTATACAGGGCGTCAGATACGCAGTATTTT. Translating gives CSARDLYRASDTQYF.

V usage is TRBV5-6 and J usage is TRBJ2-3; D unclear. The germline V gene encodes CDR1 SGHDT and CDR2 YYEEEE. The CDR3 length is 14 residues. V lost 2 bases and J lost 2, with 9 bases in between. Here the CDR3 DNA reads TGTGCCAGCAGCTTCGGCCAGTCCACAGATACGCAGTATTTT. Amino acids: CASSFGQSTDTQYF.

This chain links TRBV4-1 with TRBJ1-6; a weak D match, TRBD1 (5 bases). This CDR3 comprises 15 residues. V was shortened by 3 bases and J by 10 bases, with 16 bases between the two germline ends. CDR1 and CDR2 from the germline V gene are MGHRA and YSYEKL. The CDR3 loop reads CASSHPTRWDSPLHF. As DNA, the CDR3 is TGCGCCAGCAGCCACCCGACACGGTGGGACTCACCCCTCCACTTT.

The rearrangement uses TRBV4-1 and TRBJ2-5; D is uncertain. Trimming cost V 4 bases and J 7 bases, with 19 bases left between them. The CDR3 has 15 amino acids. The germline gives CDR1 MGHRA, CDR2 YSYEKL. The CDR3, as DNA: TGCGCCAGCAGCCCCGAGTGGATAGGAGCTAGGACCCAGTACTTC. This encodes CASSPEWIGARTQYF.

The chain joins TRBV27 to TRBJ2-7; 9 nucleotides align to TRBD1. The CDR3 has 16 amino acids. Germline V lookup: CDR1 MNHEY, CDR2 SMNVEV (reference sequence). The V and J ends lost 5 bases and 5 bases, in that order; junction bases with no gene match: 13. CDR3 in DNA: TGTGCCAGCAGTATACTACAGGGGGCGATAGGCCACGAGCAGTACTTC. Amino acid sequence: CASSILQGAIGHEQYF.

The CDR3 sequence is CASSLGRGLQYV. CDR3 coding DNA: TGTGCCAGCAGCTTGGGAAGGGGGTTGCAGTACGTC. This chain links TRBV5-6 with TRBJ2-7; a weak D match, TRBD1 (6 bases). In germline, CDR1 is SGHDT, CDR2 YYEEEE. V lost 0 bases to trimming and J lost 9 bases, with 10 bases between them. There are 12 residues in the CDR3.

This clonotype appeared a few times. V and J are TRBV7-9 and TRBJ2-7, with a tentative D call TRBD1 (6 bases). The germline V and J ends were trimmed by 4 bases and 0 bases, with 13 bases remaining between them. CDR1 is SEHNR and CDR2 is FQNEAQ in the germline V gene (reference sequence). This CDR3 is built from 15 residues. As DNA, the CDR3 is TGTGCCAGCAGCTCATCGGGACAAAGCTCCTACGAGCAGTACTTC. Translation gives CASSSSGQSSYEQYF.

This chain joins TRBV20-1 and TRBJ2-2, with TRBD2 as a possible D gene (5 bases). This CDR3 region has 12 residues. Trimming removed 7 bases at V and 4 bases at J, with 10 bases between. CDR1 and CDR2 from the germline V gene are DFQATT and SNEGSKA (reference sequence). As DNA, the CDR3 is TGCAGTGTTGCGGGTTTCACCGGGGAGCTGTTTTTT. Its protein is CSVAGFTGELFF.

This clonotype was counted only a few times. The chain carries TRBV27 and TRBJ1-6; D unresolved. Trimming pared 5 bases from V and 5 bases from J, leaving 19 bases between. This CDR3 region has 17 residues. Per the germline V gene, CDR1 is MNHEY and CDR2 is SMNVEV (reference sequence). Here the CDR3 reads CASSQEAETLDNSPLHF. The DNA of the CDR3 is TGTGCCAGCAGTCAAGAGGCAGAAACCCTAGATAATTCACCCCTCCACTTT.

The V and J genes are TRBV12-3 or TRBV12-4 and TRBJ2-1; D is undetermined. V was trimmed by 3 bases and J by 5 bases, leaving 5 bases between them. The CDR3 runs 12 residues. The CDR3, as DNA: TGTGCCAGCAGTTTCGCTAACAATGAGCAGTTCTTC. This encodes CASSFANNEQFF.

The V call is TRBV7-9, the J call TRBJ2-7, with D unclear. Trimming took 7 bases from V and 0 from J, leaving 13 bases between them. This CDR3 has 14 amino acids. The germline gives CDR1 SEHNR, CDR2 FQNEAQ (reference sequence). CDR3 nucleotides: TGTGCCAGCAAACCTTCAAGTAGCTCCTACGAGCAGTACTTC. Protein product: CASKPSSSSYEQYF. Full variable domain (remainder filled in from reference TRBV7-9 and TRBJ2-7): DTGVSQNPRHKITKRGQNVTFRCDPISEHNRLYWYRQTLGQGPEFLTYFQNEAQLEKSRLLSDRFSAERPKGSFSTLEIQRTEQGDSAMYLCASKPSSSSYEQYFGPGTRLTVT.

The rearrangement uses TRBV6-1 and TRBJ1-2; TRBD1 matches at 7 bases. The CDR3 is made up of 13 amino acids. With 5 bases clipped from V and 2 bases from J, the junction kept 2 bases outside the gene matches. Germline assignment: CDR1 MNHNS and CDR2 SASEGT. The CDR3 DNA sequence: TGTGCCAGCAGTACAGGGGTGAACTATGGCTACACCTTC. This codes for CASSTGVNYGYTF.

This clonotype was counted between two and nine times. Written as DNA, the CDR3 is TGTGCCAGCAGTCCCGGGCCCGCAGGGGATACGCAGTATTTT. Its translation is CASSPGPAGDTQYF. The J gene is TRBJ2-3, the V gene TRBV12-3 or TRBV12-4; tentatively, D is TRBD1 (5 bases). This CDR3 region has 14 residues. V shed 5 bases and J shed 6 bases, with 15 bases lying between them.

V gene TRBV25-1 combines with J gene TRBJ1-1; 7 positions match TRBD1. The CDR3 runs 17 residues. The germline CDR1 and CDR2 sequences are MGHDK and SYGVNS. Trimming at V came to 8 bases and at J to 0 bases, leaving 15 bases not matched to a gene. The CDR3 loop reads CASPLRHWGQLNTEAFF. The CDR3 DNA reads as TGTGCCAGCCCGTTACGGCACTGGGGACAGCTGAACACTGAAGCTTTCTTT.

This chain uses TRBV28 with TRBJ2-7; 9 nucleotides align to TRBD2. CDR1 and CDR2 from the germline V gene are MDHEN and SYDVKM. The length of the CDR3 is 14 residues. The J segment lost 3 bases and the V segment lost 3 bases, leaving 3 bases of the junction unmatched. As DNA, the CDR3 is TGTGCCAGCAGTTTTGCACTAGCGGGCTACGAGCAGTACTTC. It yields the protein CASSFALAGYEQYF.

The CDR3 spells CASRGQGAASSYNEQFF. As DNA, the CDR3 is TGTGCCAGCAGGGGACAGGGGGCCGCCAGCTCCTACAATGAGCAGTTCTTC. The chain is built from TRBV6-1 and TRBJ2-1; 12 bases line up with TRBD1. V trimming: 6 bases; J trimming: 0 bases; junction bases outside the gene matches: 6. In germline, CDR1 is MNHNS, CDR2 SASEGT. This CDR3 is built from 17 residues.

The rearrangement links TRBV3-1 to TRBJ2-6, with D unresolved. This CDR3 comprises 17 residues. In germline, CDR1 is LGHDT, CDR2 YNNKEL (reference sequence). The V end lost 1 base, the J end lost 0 bases, and 10 bases lay between the germline ends. Here the CDR3 reads CASSQAGFFSGANVLTF. The CDR3, as DNA: TGTGCCAGCAGCCAAGCAGGATTCTTCTCTGGGGCCAACGTCCTGACTTTC.